This T cell receptor (beta chain) comes out of a study of blood T cell repertoires in COVID-19. Clones were sequenced by immunoSEQ multiplex PCR, and TCRdb holds only the in-frame ones, with some missing. The sample lists about 480,000 clones, 88% occurring once. This CDR3 contains 15 residues. CDR1 is SGHAT, CDR2 FQNNGV, per germline. V lost 2 bases and J lost 4, with 14 bases in between. The chain recombines TRBV11-2 with TRBJ1-2, with unresolved D. Input material: PBMCs or T cells enriched from blood (not recorded which). This receptor was taken from a woman in her sixties who had recovered from COVID-19. CDR3: CASSLRGDPFYGYTF. CDR3 DNA sequence: TGTGCCAGCAGCTTACGGGGAGATCCTTTCTATGGCTACACCTTC.